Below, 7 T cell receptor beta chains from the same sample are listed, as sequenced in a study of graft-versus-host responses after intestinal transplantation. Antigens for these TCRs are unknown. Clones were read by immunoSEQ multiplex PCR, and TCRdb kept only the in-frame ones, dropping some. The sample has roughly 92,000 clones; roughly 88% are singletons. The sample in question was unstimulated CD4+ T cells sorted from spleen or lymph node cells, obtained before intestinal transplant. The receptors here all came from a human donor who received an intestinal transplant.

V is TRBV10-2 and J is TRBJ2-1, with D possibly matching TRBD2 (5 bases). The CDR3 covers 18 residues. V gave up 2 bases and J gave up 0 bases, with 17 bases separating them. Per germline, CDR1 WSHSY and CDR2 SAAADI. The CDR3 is CASSEPDAGPSSYNEQFF. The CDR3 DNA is TGCGCCAGCAGTGAGCCGGATGCGGGCCCTAGCTCCTACAATGAGCAGTTCTTC.

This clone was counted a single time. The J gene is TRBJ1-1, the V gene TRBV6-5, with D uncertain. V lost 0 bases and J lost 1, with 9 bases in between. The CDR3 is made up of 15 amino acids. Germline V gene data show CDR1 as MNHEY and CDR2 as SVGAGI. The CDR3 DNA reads TGTGCCAGCAGTTACTCCCGGGTCTGGAACACTGAAGCTTTCTTT. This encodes CASSYSRVWNTEAFF.

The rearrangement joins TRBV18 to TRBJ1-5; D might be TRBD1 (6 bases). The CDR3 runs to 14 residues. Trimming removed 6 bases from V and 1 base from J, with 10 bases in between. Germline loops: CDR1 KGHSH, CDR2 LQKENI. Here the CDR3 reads CASSQGLSNQPQHF. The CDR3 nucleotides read TGTGCCAGCTCCCAGGGGCTCAGCAATCAGCCCCAGCATTTT.

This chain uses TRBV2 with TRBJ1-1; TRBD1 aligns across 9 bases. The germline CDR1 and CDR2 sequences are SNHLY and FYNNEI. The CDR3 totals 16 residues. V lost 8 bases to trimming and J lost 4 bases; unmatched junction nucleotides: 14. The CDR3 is CASAPVSTGGRTEAFF. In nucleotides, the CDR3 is TGTGCCAGCGCACCCGTCTCGACAGGGGGGCGCACTGAAGCTTTCTTT.

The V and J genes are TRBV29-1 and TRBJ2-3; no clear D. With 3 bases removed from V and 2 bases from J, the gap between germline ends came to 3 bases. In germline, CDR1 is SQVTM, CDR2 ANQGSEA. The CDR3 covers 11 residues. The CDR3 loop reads CSVDNTDTQYF. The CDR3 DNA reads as TGCAGCGTTGACAACACAGATACGCAGTATTTT.

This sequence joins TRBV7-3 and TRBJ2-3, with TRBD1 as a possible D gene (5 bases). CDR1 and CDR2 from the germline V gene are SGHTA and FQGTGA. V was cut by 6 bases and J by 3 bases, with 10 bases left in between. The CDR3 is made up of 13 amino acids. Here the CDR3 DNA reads TGTGCCAGCAGTTACCAGGGTACAGATACGCAGTATTTT. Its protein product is CASSYQGTDTQYF.

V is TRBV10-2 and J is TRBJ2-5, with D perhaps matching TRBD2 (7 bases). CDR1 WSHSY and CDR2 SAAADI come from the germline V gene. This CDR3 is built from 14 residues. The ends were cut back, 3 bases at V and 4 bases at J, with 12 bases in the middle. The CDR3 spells CASSEGGGGETQYF. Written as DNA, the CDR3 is TGCGCCAGCAGTGAAGGGGGGGGAGGAGAGACCCAGTACTTC.